This T cell receptor (beta chain) came from a study of cytomegalovirus exposure and HLA in healthy donors. Overall study results and limits: An observed cluster of highly shared sequence variants was recorded as a likely sequencing artifact.

Researchers ran the PCR with 60 Vbeta and 13 Jbeta primers. This table comes from immunoSEQ multiplex PCR, and its TCRdb copy is limited to in-frame clones, with some not included. Its table lists under 40,000 clones. CDR1 is SEHNR and CDR2 is FQNEAQ in the germline V gene (reference sequence). V was pared by 6 bases and J by 6 bases, with 10 bases of the junction left unmatched. This CDR3 is built from 16 residues. As to this clone: Antigen unknown.

The TCR sequence derives from a woman between 40 and 55 years old in good health and CMV-seropositive. The genes are TRBV7-9 and TRBJ2-7; 14 bases agree with TRBD2. Sequencing was performed on PBMCs. CDR3 DNA: TGTGCCAGCAGTAGTGGGACTAGCGGGAGATGGACCGAGCAGTACTTC. This sequence encodes CASSSGTSGRWTEQYF.